Below, 7 T cell receptor beta chains from the same sample are listed, as sequenced in a study of preoperative IRX-2 immunotherapy in early breast cancer. Treatment described: preoperative locoregional IRX-2 cytokine immunotherapy. The method was immunoSEQ multiplex PCR; TCRdb's version includes in-frame clones alone and lacks a portion of them. The repertoire holds almost 35,000 clones, with about 95% as singletons. The material was obtained from a patient treated with IRX-2 immunotherapy. The origin of the receptors is a human donor with breast cancer.

In this sample, this clone turned up a few times. The CDR3 bases are TGTGCCATCAGTGCACAGGCTGCAAGCTCTGGAAACACCATATATTTT. This encodes CAISAQAASSGNTIYF. V is TRBV10-3 and J is TRBJ1-3; D is perhaps TRBD1 (5 bases). V lost 4 bases to trimming and J lost 0 bases, with 13 bases between them. Germline lookup yields CDR1 ENHRY and CDR2 SYGVKD. The CDR3 runs 16 residues.

The chain carries TRBV28 and TRBJ2-7, with 12 bases that match TRBD2. V lost 5 bases and J lost 2; bases outside the gene matches: 7. CDR3 size: 16 residues. Per germline, CDR1 MDHEN and CDR2 SYDVKM. CDR3 sequence reads: CASSPWTSGITYEQYF. In DNA form, the CDR3 reads TGTGCCAGCAGTCCCTGGACTAGCGGGATCACCTACGAGCAGTACTTC.

This clone appeared once. This chain joins TRBV19 and TRBJ2-5, with 11 bases aligning to TRBD2. In germline, CDR1 is LNHDA, CDR2 SQIVND (reference sequence). The trim removed 7 bases at V and 2 bases at J, leaving 6 bases unmatched. This CDR3 region has 15 residues. In DNA form, the CDR3 reads TGTGCCAGTATATCTAGCGGGAGGACTCAAGAGACCCAGTACTTC. It is translated as CASISSGRTQETQYF.

The chain carries TRBV7-8 and TRBJ1-5; TRBD1 matches 7 bases. Germline values: CDR1 SGHVS, CDR2 FQNEAQ. With V trimmed by 1 base and J by 7 bases, 10 bases remained unmatched. The CDR3 runs to 16 residues. The DNA for the CDR3 is TGTGCCAGCAGCTTAGTCCTCGGGACAGTGGGCCAGCCCCAGCATTTT. Its protein is CASSLVLGTVGQPQHF.

The chain is built from TRBV4-2 and TRBJ2-3; unclear D gene. CDR3 length equals 12 residues. Germline values: CDR1 LGHNA, CDR2 YNFKEQ. V was trimmed by 1 base and J by 7 bases, leaving 6 bases between them. The CDR3 reads CASSQGPYTQYF. In DNA form, the CDR3 reads TGTGCCAGCAGCCAAGGCCCCTATACGCAGTATTTT.

The chain couples TRBV2 to TRBJ1-4, with unresolved D. The CDR3 has 12 amino acids. V was trimmed by 6 bases and J by 14 bases, leaving 16 bases between them. Germline CDR1 SNHLY, CDR2 FYNNEI. The chain's CDR3 is CASRNTRSHLFF. The CDR3 bases are TGTGCCAGCAGAAATACTAGGTCGCACCTGTTTTTT. Full variable domain (remainder filled in from reference TRBV2 and TRBJ1-4): EPEVTQTPSHQVTQMGQEVILRCVPISNHLYFYWYRQILGQKVEFLVSFYNNEISEKSEIFDDQFSVERPDGSNFTLKIRSTKLEDSAMYFCASRNTRSHLFFGSGTQLSVL.

V is TRBV4-1 and J is TRBJ2-7, with unresolved D. The CDR3 sequence is 18 residues long. Germline assignment: CDR1 MGHRA and CDR2 YSYEKL. With 0 bases removed from V and 0 bases from J, the gap between germline ends came to 18 bases. The CDR3 spells CASSQELPRSPGSYEQYF. The CDR3 nucleotides are TGCGCCAGCAGCCAAGAATTACCACGGTCCCCTGGCTCCTACGAGCAGTACTTC.